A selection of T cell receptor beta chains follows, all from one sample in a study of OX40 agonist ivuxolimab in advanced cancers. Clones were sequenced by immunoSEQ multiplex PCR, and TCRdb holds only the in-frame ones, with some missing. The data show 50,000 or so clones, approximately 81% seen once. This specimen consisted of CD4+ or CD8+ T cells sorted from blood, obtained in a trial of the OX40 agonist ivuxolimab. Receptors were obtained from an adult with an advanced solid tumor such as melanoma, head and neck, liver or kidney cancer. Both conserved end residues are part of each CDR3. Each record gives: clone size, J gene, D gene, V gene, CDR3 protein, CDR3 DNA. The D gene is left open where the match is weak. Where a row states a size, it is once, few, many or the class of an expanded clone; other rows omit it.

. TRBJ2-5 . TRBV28 CASSLEGIGTQYF TGTGCCAGCAGTTTAGAGGGGATCGGGACCCAGTACTTC
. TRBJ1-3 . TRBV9 CASSVGGAAGNTIYF TGTGCCAGCAGCGTAGGGGGAGCTGCTGGAAACACCATATATTTT
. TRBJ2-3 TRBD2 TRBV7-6 CASIPSGGAVDTQYF TGTGCCAGCATACCTAGCGGGGGGGCCGTAGATACGCAGTATTTT
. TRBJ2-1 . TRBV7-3 CASSLGNTVNNEQFF TGTGCCAGCAGCTTAGGGAATACAGTTAACAATGAGCAGTTCTTC
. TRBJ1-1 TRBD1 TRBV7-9 CASSLTGANTEAFF TGTGCCAGCAGCTTAACAGGGGCGAACACTGAAGCTTTCTTT
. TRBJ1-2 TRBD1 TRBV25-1 CASRDRKSYTF TGTGCCAGCCGGGACAGAAAGTCCTACACCTTC
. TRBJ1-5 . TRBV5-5 CASSLEGGNSNQPQHF TGTGCCAGCAGCTTGGAAGGGGGGAATTCGAATCAGCCCCAGCATTTT
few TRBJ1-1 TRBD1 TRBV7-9 CASSWPPGQEAFF TGTGCCAGCAGCTGGCCGCCGGGACAGGAAGCTTTCTTT
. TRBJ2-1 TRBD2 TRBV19 CASSIGGPGTSGYNEQFF TGTGCCAGTAGTATAGGGGGGCCCGGGACTAGCGGATACAATGAGCAGTTCTTC
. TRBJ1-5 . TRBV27 CASSFRNGQPQHF TGTGCCAGCAGTTTCCGGAATGGTCAGCCCCAGCATTTT
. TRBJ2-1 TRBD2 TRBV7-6 CASSFASGGPSYNEQFF TGTGCCAGCAGCTTTGCTAGCGGGGGCCCCTCCTACAATGAGCAGTTCTTC
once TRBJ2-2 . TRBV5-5 CASSRANTGELFF TGTGCCAGCAGCCGGGCCAACACCGGGGAGCTGTTTTTT
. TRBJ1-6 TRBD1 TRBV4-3 CASSPGTGYSPLHF TGCGCCAGCAGTCCCGGGACAGGGTATTCACCCCTCCACTTT
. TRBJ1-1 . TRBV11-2 CASSLGWNTEAFF TGTGCCAGCAGCTTAGGATGGAACACTGAAGCTTTCTTT
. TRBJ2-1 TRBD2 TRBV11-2 CASSLDWSGGANEQFF TGTGCCAGCAGCTTAGATTGGAGCGGGGGGGCCAATGAGCAGTTCTTC
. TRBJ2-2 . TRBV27 CASSFGAPNTGELFF TGTGCCAGCAGTTTTGGGGCACCGAACACCGGGGAGCTGTTTTTT
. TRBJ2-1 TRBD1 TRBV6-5 CASSPGQGSYNEQFF TGTGCCAGCAGTCCCGGACAGGGCTCCTACAATGAGCAGTTCTTC
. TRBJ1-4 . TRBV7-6 CASSPGGDEKLFF TGTGCCAGCAGCCCCGGGGGGGATGAAAAACTGTTTTTT
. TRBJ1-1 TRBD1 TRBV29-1 CSVEPQGAGYTEAFF TGCAGCGTTGAGCCCCAGGGGGCCGGGTACACTGAAGCTTTCTTT
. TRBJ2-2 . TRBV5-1 CASSYRDKQTGELFF TGCGCCAGCAGCTACCGGGACAAACAGACCGGGGAGCTGTTTTTT
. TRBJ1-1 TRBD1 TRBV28 CASRETTGPPEAFF TGTGCCAGCAGGGAAACGACAGGGCCCCCTGAAGCTTTCTTT
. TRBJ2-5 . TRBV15 CATSRGGETQYF TGTGCCACCAGCAGAGGAGGGGAGACCCAGTACTTC
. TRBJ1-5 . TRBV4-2 CASSQDQGKNAGPQHF TGTGCCAGCAGCCAAGATCAGGGAAAAAACGCGGGGCCCCAGCATTTT
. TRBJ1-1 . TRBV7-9 CASSLAQGLNTEAFF TGTGCCAGCAGCTTAGCTCAGGGGTTGAACACTGAAGCTTTCTTT
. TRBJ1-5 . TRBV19 CASSSRQENQPQHF TGTGCCAGTAGTTCCCGACAGGAGAATCAGCCCCAGCATTTT
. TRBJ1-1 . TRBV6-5 CASSYLAPTGNTEAFF TGTGCCAGCAGTTACTTAGCGCCAACAGGGAACACTGAAGCTTTCTTT
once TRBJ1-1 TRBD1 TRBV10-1 CASSTSAGGMGAFF TGCGCCAGCAGTACGTCCGCAGGGGGCATGGGAGCTTTCTTT
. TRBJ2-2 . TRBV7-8 CASIDRNTGELFF TGTGCCAGCATCGACAGGAACACCGGGGAGCTGTTTTTT
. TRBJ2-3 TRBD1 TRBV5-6 CASSLTGGLSDTQYF TGTGCCAGCAGCTTGACAGGGGGGTTGTCAGATACGCAGTATTTT
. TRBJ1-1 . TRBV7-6 CASSPDGANTEAFF TGTGCCAGCAGCCCCGACGGGGCGAACACTGAAGCTTTCTTT
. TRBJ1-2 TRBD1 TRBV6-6 CASRGQDGYTF TGTGCCAGCAGAGGACAGGATGGCTACACCTTC
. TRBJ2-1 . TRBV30 CAWSGGQEQFF TGTGCCTGGAGTGGTGGGCAGGAGCAGTTCTTC
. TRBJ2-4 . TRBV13 CASSLGRLAKNIQYF TGTGCCAGCAGCTTAGGCCGCCTAGCCAAAAACATTCAGTACTTC
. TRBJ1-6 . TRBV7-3 CASSSGGYNSPLHF TGTGCCAGCAGCTCGGGCGGCTATAATTCACCCCTCCACTTT
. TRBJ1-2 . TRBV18 CASSGTFSLGEHGYTF TGTGCCAGCTCGGGGACCTTTAGTTTAGGCGAACATGGCTACACCTTC